These T cell receptor beta chains were read from a single sample in a study of T cell responses to AZD1222 COVID-19 vaccine. Clones were read by immunoSEQ multiplex PCR, and TCRdb kept only the in-frame ones, dropping some. The table records about 130,000 clones, 89% of them present only once. This specimen was peripheral blood, taken on day 0 of AZD1222 vaccination. All receptors derive from an adult in good health. The CDR3 runs from the conserved cysteine through the conserved F or W. The D gene is left open where the match is weak.

D	V	CDR3
TRBD2	TRBV2	CASRAWTSWVTDTQYF
NA	TRBV27	CASSLSGGRGNGYTF
TRBD2	TRBV19	CASSIDSPSGRKNEQFF
NA	TRBV9	CASSYSGIDESDTQYF
NA	TRBV11-2	CASSPGPVPGEKLFF
TRBD2	TRBV5-8	CASTPTLGLDYEQYF
TRBD2	TRBV7-3	CASSPELAGVRLEQYF
NA	TRBV27	CASSLQGSNQPQHF
NA	TRBV27	CASSLGPTNTEAFF
NA	TRBV20-1	CSGDRNYGYTF
TRBD2	TRBV2	CASRARTSGSILDEQFF
NA	TRBV7-2	CASTLTPGNNYGYTF
NA	TRBV7-6	CASSLRVGAIREQYF
TRBD2	TRBV6-2/TRBV6-3	CASSYASGSYEQYF
NA	TRBV5-3	CARSLQNREGEAFF
NA	TRBV7-9	CASSLGLLNYGYTF
NA	TRBV19	CASSFDSGETQYF
NA	TRBV7-3	CASSLGTGSYEQYF
NA	TRBV7-9	CASSLKGANGYTF
NA	TRBV6-2/TRBV6-3	CASSYSLGSTDTQYF
NA	TRBV6-5	CASSYWGVDWNTEAFF
NA	TRBV10-3	CAISESARYSNQPQHF
TRBD1	TRBV7-2	CASSFRDRGLNQPQHF
NA	TRBV3-1/TRBV3-2	CASSFRREIESYEQYF
NA	TRBV28	CASRTLTGIKSDTYSNQPQHF
NA	TRBV5-4	CASSLTTGQPQHF
TRBD1	TRBV6-2/TRBV6-3	CASSYSGGVVTTNEKLFF
NA	TRBV7-9	CASSSDTSGNTIYF
NA	TRBV30	CAWSVRGQYLYF
NA	TRBV12-3/TRBV12-4	CASSSGPDGYTF
NA	TRBV7-6	CASSLDQGASGYTF
TRBD1	TRBV7-8	CASSPRGGVNEKLFF
TRBD2	TRBV2	CASRWTSGRVTYNEQFF
NA	TRBV14	CASSQGVRADLYEQYF
TRBD1	TRBV18	CASSPGTGTAEKLFF
TRBD1	TRBV10-3	CAISESKWDRSVIEETQYF
TRBD1	TRBV7-9	CASSQTGGWETQYF
TRBD1	TRBV5-5	CASSITGALREQYF
TRBD2	TRBV7-8	CASSSYLSQAGGYEQYF
NA	TRBV7-9	CASSSRDRQNTEAFF
TRBD1	TRBV2	CASRDNTGVQPQHF
TRBD2	TRBV27	CASSVSSGSSYEQYF
TRBD1	TRBV19	CASSTGQGYEQYF
NA	TRBV27	CASSSSPRPEYF
NA	TRBV10-3	CAISDDSYNEQFF
NA	TRBV5-4	CASSLRQDYGYTF